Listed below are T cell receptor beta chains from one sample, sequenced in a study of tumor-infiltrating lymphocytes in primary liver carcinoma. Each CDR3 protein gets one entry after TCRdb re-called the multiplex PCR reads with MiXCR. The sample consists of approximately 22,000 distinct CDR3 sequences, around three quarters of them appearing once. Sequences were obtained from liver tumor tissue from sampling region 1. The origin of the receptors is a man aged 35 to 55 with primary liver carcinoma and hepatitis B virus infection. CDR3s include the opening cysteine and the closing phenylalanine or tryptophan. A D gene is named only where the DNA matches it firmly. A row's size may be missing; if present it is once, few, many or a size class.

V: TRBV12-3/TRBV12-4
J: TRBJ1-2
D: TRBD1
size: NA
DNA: TGTGCCGGCAGCCTCGGAGAGGGGGCAGACTATGGCTACACCTTC
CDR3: CAGSLGEGADYGYTF

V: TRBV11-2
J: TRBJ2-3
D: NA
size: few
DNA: TGTGCCAGCGGTAAATCCACAGATACACAGTATTTT
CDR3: CASGKSTDTQYF

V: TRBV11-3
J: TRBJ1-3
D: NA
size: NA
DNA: TGTGCCAGTAGCTTACACGGGGCTGGAAACACCATATATTTC
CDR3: CASSLHGAGNTIYF

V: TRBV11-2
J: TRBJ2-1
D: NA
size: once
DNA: TGTGCCAACAGCTTATACCGGCTAATTAGTGAGAAGTTCTTC
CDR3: CANSLYRLISEKFF

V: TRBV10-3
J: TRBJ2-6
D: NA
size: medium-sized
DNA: TGTGCCATCAGTGCTGCTTGGGGGAGCGGGGCCAACGTCCTGACTTTC
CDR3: CAISAAWGSGANVLTF

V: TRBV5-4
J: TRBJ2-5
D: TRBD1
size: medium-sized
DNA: TGTGCCAGTGGGACAGAAGAGACCCAGTACTTC
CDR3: CASGTEETQYF

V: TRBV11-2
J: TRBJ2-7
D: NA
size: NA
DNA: TGCGCCAGCACCTTCGGAGGGGCTAGCGAGCACTACTTC
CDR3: CASTFGGASEHYF

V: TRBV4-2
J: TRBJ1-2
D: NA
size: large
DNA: TGTGCCAGCAGCCAAGATATGGGCAGGGGTGGTGGCTACACCTTC
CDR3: CASSQDMGRGGGYTF

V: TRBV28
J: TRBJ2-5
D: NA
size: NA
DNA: TGTGCCGGTAGTTTAGGAACTAGTGGGGTCAACTTC
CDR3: CAGSLGTSGVNF

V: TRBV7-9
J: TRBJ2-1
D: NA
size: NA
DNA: TGTGCCAGCAGCTTACCATCTCAGGGGCCTCAAACAAATGAGCAGTTCTTC
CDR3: CASSLPSQGPQTNEQFF

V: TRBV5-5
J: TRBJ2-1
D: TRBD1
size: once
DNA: TGTGCCAGCAGCCCCGGACAGGGTTCCTACAGTGAGGACTTCTTC
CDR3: CASSPGQGSYSEDFF

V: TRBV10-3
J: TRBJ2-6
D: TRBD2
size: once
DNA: TGTGCCATCAGTGTGGGAGGGCACGGGGCCAACGTCCTGACTTTC
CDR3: CAISVGGHGANVLTF

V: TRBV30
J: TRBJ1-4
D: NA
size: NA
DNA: TGTGCCTGGAGCAATACAGAAAATGAAAAACTGTTTTTT
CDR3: CAWSNTENEKLFF

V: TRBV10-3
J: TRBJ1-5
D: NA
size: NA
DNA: TGCGCCATCAGTGAGTATGAGGGCAATCAGCCCCAGCAATTT
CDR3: CAISEYEGNQPQQF

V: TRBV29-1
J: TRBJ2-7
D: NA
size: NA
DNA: TGCAGCGTTGCAGGTGTTCCATCCTACGAGGAGTACTTC
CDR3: CSVAGVPSYEEYF

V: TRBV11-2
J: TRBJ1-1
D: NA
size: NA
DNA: TGTGCCAGCAGCTTAATGAGTATAGGGAAGTTAGTCCGTGAAGCTTTCTTC
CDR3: CASSLMSIGKLVREAFF

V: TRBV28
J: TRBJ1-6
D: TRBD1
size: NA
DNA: TGTGACAGCGGGACAGGGCAGGCCTATAATTCACCCCTCCACTTT
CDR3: CDSGTGQAYNSPLHF

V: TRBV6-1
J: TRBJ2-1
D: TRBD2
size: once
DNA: TGTGCCAGCGCCTTAGCGGGAGGCTACAATGAGCAGTTCTTC
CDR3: CASALAGGYNEQFF

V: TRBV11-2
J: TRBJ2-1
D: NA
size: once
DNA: TGTGCCAGCAGCTTAGACTTTGTTGTTAACTACAATGAGCAGTTCTTC
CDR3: CASSLDFVVNYNEQFF

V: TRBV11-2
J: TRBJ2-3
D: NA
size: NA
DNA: TGTGTCAGCAGCTTGTGCGTTGGGAGTCCAGGTACGCAGTATTTT
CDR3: CVSSLCVGSPGTQYF

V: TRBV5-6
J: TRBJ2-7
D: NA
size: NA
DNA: TGTGCCAGCAGCTTGGCAACCGGATTTTGGCAGTGCTTC
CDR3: CASSLATGFWQCF

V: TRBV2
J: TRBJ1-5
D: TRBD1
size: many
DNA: TGTGCCAGCAGTGGGACAGGGGGTGCTCAGCCCCAGCATTTT
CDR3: CASSGTGGAQPQHF

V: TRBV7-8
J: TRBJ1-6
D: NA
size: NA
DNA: TGTGCCAGGAGCTCGAGCACCGGTGATTCACCCCTCCACTTT
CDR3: CARSSSTGDSPLHF

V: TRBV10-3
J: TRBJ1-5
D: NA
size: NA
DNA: TGTGCCATCAGTGACTATGAGGGCGATCAAGCCCAGCATTTT
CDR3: CAISDYEGDQAQHF

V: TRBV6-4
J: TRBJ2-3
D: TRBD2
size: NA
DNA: TGTGCCAACAGCCCCGGGGGGTCAAGAACAGATACGCAGTATTTT
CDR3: CANSPGGSRTDTQYF

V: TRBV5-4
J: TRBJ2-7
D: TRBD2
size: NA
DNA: TGTACCAGCAGCGATCCTGGACTAACGGGGGGCTACGAGCAGTACTTC
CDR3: CTSSDPGLTGGYEQYF

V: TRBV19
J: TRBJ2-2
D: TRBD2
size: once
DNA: TGTGCCAGTATTATCTCGAAAGCGGGAGGACTCACCGGGGAGCTGTTTTTT
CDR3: CASIISKAGGLTGELFF

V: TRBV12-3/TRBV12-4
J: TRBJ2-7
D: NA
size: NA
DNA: TGTGCCAGCAGTCGAGGGATGCGCTCGACCTACGAGCAATACTTC
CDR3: CASSRGMRSTYEQYF

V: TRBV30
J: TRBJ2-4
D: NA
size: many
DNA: TGTGTCTGGAGCCCCACCGGCGACATTCAGTACTTC
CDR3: CVWSPTGDIQYF